The 8 T cell receptor beta chains given below trace back to one sample, sequenced in a study of blood T cell repertoires in COVID-19. Sequenced by immunoSEQ multiplex PCR; TCRdb stores in-frame clones only, minus some. Among a few hundred thousand clones listed, 84% were seen once. Sequences were obtained from peripheral blood. The origin of the receptors is an older person with COVID-19, enrolled during active disease.

This rearrangement joins TRBV7-9 to TRBJ2-5; 14 positions match TRBD2. The CDR3 contains 12 residues. Germline-derived CDR1 and CDR2 are SEHNR and FQNEAQ (reference sequence). V was pared by 10 bases and J by 12 bases, with 7 bases of the junction left unmatched. CDR3 nucleotide sequence: TGTGCCACCAGGGGACTAGCGGGGGTCGAGTACTTC. It yields the protein CATRGLAGVEYF.

The chain joins TRBV18 to TRBJ1-6, with D possibly being TRBD1 (6 bases). Germline V gives CDR1 KGHSH, CDR2 LQKENI. The CDR3 totals 14 residues. Trimming took off 4 bases at V and 5 bases at J, with 9 bases between the two ends. The CDR3 coding sequence is TGTGCCAGCTCACGACAGGTTGATAATTCACCCCTCCACTTT. This codes for CASSRQVDNSPLHF. Based on the CDR3 plus reference TRBV18 and TRBJ1-6, the full variable domain is NAGVMQNPRHLVRRRGQEARLRCSPMKGHSHVYWYRQLPEEGLKFMVYLQKENIIDESGMPKERFSAEFPKEGPSILRIQQVVRGDSAAYFCASSRQVDNSPLHFGNGTRLTVT.

This sequence joins TRBV29-1 and TRBJ1-1, with D maybe TRBD1 (5 bases). This CDR3 region has 12 residues. The V end lost 7 bases, the J end lost 3 bases, and 12 bases lay between the germline ends. Per germline, CDR1 SQVTM and CDR2 ANQGSEA. This chain's CDR3 is CSGRGGDTEAFF. Written as DNA, the CDR3 is TGCAGCGGAAGGGGTGGGGACACTGAAGCTTTCTTT.

This clone was seen more than once but under ten times. This rearrangement joins TRBV9 to TRBJ2-1, with a tentative D call TRBD1 (6 bases). Trimming pared 0 bases from V and 7 bases from J, leaving 14 bases between. This CDR3 has 15 residues. Germline assignment: CDR1 SGDLS and CDR2 YYNGEE. DNA of the CDR3: TGTGCCAGCAGCGTAGGATTCAGGGGCCAGAATGAGCAGTTCTTC. Translation gives CASSVGFRGQNEQFF.

V and J are TRBV2 and TRBJ1-2, with D possibly being TRBD1 (5 bases). The CDR3 runs to 16 residues. V was clipped by 1 base and J by 0 bases, with 12 bases between them. Per germline, CDR1 SNHLY and CDR2 FYNNEI. This CDR3 reads CASSEDAGLPNYGYTF. The CDR3 nucleotides are TGTGCCAGCAGTGAAGATGCAGGGTTACCTAACTATGGCTACACCTTC.

This chain joins TRBV5-8 and TRBJ2-1; D not certain. The germline CDR1 and CDR2 sequences are SGHTS and YDEGEE. V was shortened by 1 base and J by 8 bases, with 4 bases between the two germline ends. This CDR3 has 11 residues. This chain's CDR3 is CASSLSYEQFF. As DNA, the CDR3 is TGTGCCAGCAGCTTGTCTTATGAGCAGTTCTTC.

The chain uses TRBV5-1 and TRBJ1-1, with TRBD1 as a possible D gene (6 bases). This CDR3 contains 18 residues. V lost 2 bases, J lost 0 bases, and 20 bases lay in between. Germline V gene data show CDR1 as SGHRS and CDR2 as YFSETQ. Here the CDR3 reads CASSLAPMTGTLNTEAFF. The CDR3 bases are TGCGCCAGCAGCTTAGCCCCGATGACAGGAACCTTGAACACTGAAGCTTTCTTT.

The chain employs TRBV7-6 and TRBJ2-7; TRBD1 is a possible D gene (6 bases). The germline gives CDR1 SGHVS, CDR2 FNYEAQ. V was clipped by 3 bases and J by 1 base, with 10 bases between them. This CDR3 has 14 residues. CDR3 sequence reads: CASSLVQGSYEQYF. The CDR3, as DNA: TGTGCCAGCAGCTTGGTCCAGGGGTCCTACGAGCAGTACTTC.